This T cell receptor beta chain is from a study of radiotherapy plus CTLA-4 blockade in lung cancer. Study-level background: There were objective responses in around 18% of patients, and 31% had disease control. Notes on the study in general: Some TCR clones had been derived from tumors. These clones expanded in peripheral blood after radiotherapy plus ipilimumab.

Regarding this clone: Its target is not known.

The table came from immunoSEQ multiplex PCR; TCRdb's copy has only in-frame clones and leaves some out. The sample contains 100,000 or so clones, approximately 80% of which appear only once. Focal radiation with ipilimumab CTLA-4 blockade was given to patients with chemo-refractory metastatic non-small-cell lung cancer. The source material was peripheral blood, sampled from a patient treated with radiotherapy plus ipilimumab. The receptor was derived from a human donor with non-small cell lung cancer that progressed on radiotherapy plus ipilimumab.

The CDR3 nucleotides read TGTGCCAGCAGCTTCCGAGGAGGGACCGGGGAGCTGTTTTTT. Protein: CASSFRGGTGELFF. The V and J genes are TRBV5-6 and TRBJ2-2, with a weak D call TRBD2 (6 bases). This CDR3 region has 14 residues. Trimming took off 2 bases at V and 5 bases at J, with 10 bases between the two ends. Germline-derived CDR1 and CDR2 are SGHDT and YYEEEE.